One sample yielded the 12 T cell receptor beta chains listed below, sequenced in a study of T cell repertoires in cytomegalovirus infection. A single record per CDR3 protein comes from TCRdb applying MiXCR to the reads. Here the sample spans hundreds of thousands of distinct CDR3 sequences, approximately 34% being singletons. Sequencing was performed on PBMCs. The receptors were gathered from a human donor in good health (CMV status not recorded). Some clones in this sample may be carry-over from other donors' samples.

This clonotype was seen a handful of times. The CDR3 region is CASSEWRTGRSNEKLFF. CDR3 nucleotide sequence: TGTGCCAGCAGTGAATGGAGGACAGGGCGGTCTAATGAAAAACTGTTTTTT. V is TRBV25-1 and J is TRBJ1-4; 8 nucleotides align to TRBD1. The V gene end was trimmed by 1 base and the J gene end by 3 bases; junction bases not matched to a gene: 7. This CDR3 is 17 amino acids long. CDR1 and CDR2 (germline): MGHDK, SYGVNS.

This clonotype was recorded a few times. The chain carries TRBV4-2 and TRBJ2-1, with 7 bases aligning to TRBD1. Germline V gives CDR1 LGHNA, CDR2 YNFKEQ. This CDR3 comprises 16 residues. The V segment lost 2 bases and the J segment 2 bases; nucleotides outside the gene matches: 6. The CDR3 here is CASSQQDREPYNEQFF. The CDR3 coding sequence is TGTGCCAGCAGCCAACAAGACAGGGAACCCTACAATGAGCAGTTCTTC.

This clonotype came up a few times. The chain carries TRBV7-6 and TRBJ1-6, with unresolved D. V lost 0 bases and J 13 bases, leaving 16 bases between the germline ends. This CDR3 comprises 15 residues. Germline CDR1 reads SGHVS; CDR2 reads FNYEAQ. In DNA, the CDR3 is TGTGCCAGCAGCTTAGCGGGTGGGATGGTCGGTCCCCTCCACTTT. Translating it yields CASSLAGGMVGPLHF.

This clonotype was detected a few times. J is TRBJ2-3 and V is TRBV28; D is undetermined. The germline V and J ends were trimmed by 5 bases and 6 bases, with 12 bases remaining between them. CDR1 is MDHEN and CDR2 is SYDVKM in the germline V gene. This CDR3 region has 13 residues. CDR3 sequence (DNA): TGTGCCAGCAGTATCCAATCACCGGATACGCAGTATTTT. The encoded protein is CASSIQSPDTQYF.

The rearrangement uses TRBV6-5 and TRBJ1-2; D not resolved. Germline V gives CDR1 MNHEY, CDR2 SVGAGI. Trimming stripped 0 bases from V and 6 bases from J, with 14 bases between. CDR3 length: 15 residues. The CDR3 sequence is CASSYSPSLGHGYTF. The DNA of the CDR3 is TGTGCCAGCAGTTACTCCCCCTCCCTCGGGCATGGCTACACCTTC.

This clonotype showed up just a few times. The J gene is TRBJ1-6, the V gene TRBV12-3 or TRBV12-4; perhaps TRBD1 as D (6 bases). The CDR3 contains 15 residues. Deletions cut 5 bases from V and 5 bases from J, with 13 bases between. CDR3 sequence (DNA): TGTGCCAGCAGTATTTCGCAGGGGAATAATTCACCCCTCCACTTT. Its translation is CASSISQGNNSPLHF.

J is TRBJ2-2 and V is TRBV11-1, with 10 bases fitting TRBD1. Germline assignment: CDR1 SGHAT and CDR2 FQDESV (reference sequence). The CDR3 covers 15 residues. V lost 5 bases, J lost 4 bases, and 4 bases stayed unmatched. The CDR3 protein is CASSRQGAGTGELFF. The CDR3 DNA reads as TGTGCCAGCAGCCGACAGGGGGCTGGCACCGGGGAGCTGTTTTTT.

The V call is TRBV11-2, the J call TRBJ2-5, with 10 bases fitting TRBD2. The germline gives CDR1 SGHAT, CDR2 FQNNGV. The CDR3 sequence is 16 residues long. Trimming at V came to 4 bases and at J to 5 bases, leaving 10 bases not matched to a gene. The CDR3 spells CASSSITASGGETQYF. The DNA for the CDR3 is TGTGCCAGCAGCTCCATTACGGCTAGCGGGGGCGAGACCCAGTACTTC.

This chain connects TRBV29-1 to TRBJ2-3; D possibly corresponds to TRBD2 (6 bases). The V gene's germline CDR1 is SQVTM and CDR2 ANQGSEA. CDR3 size: 15 residues. The germline V and J ends were trimmed by 4 bases and 3 bases, with 17 bases remaining between them. CDR3 residues: CSVALAAPRTDTQYF. For the CDR3, the DNA is TGCAGCGTTGCACTAGCCGCACCCCGGACAGATACGCAGTATTTT.

This chain links TRBV28 with TRBJ1-2, with 8 nucleotides matching TRBD1. The CDR3 totals 16 residues. Germline V gene lookup returns CDR1 MDHEN and CDR2 SYDVKM. V shed 1 base and J 8 bases; nucleotides not matched to a gene: 12. The CDR3 DNA follows: TGTGCCAGCAGTTTATTCGGCAGGGGGCCTTACTCGGGCTACACCTTC. Residues: CASSLFGRGPYSGYTF.

As DNA, the CDR3 is TGTGCCAGCAGTCCTCTAGCGCCTAGCTCCTACGAGCAGTACTTC. As protein: CASSPLAPSSYEQYF. The chain recombines TRBV6-1 with TRBJ2-7; D may be TRBD2 (6 bases). The V gene lost 5 bases and the J gene lost 0 bases, with 14 bases spanning the gap. Germline assignment: CDR1 MNHNS and CDR2 SASEGT. The CDR3 covers 15 residues.

In its sample, this clonotype was seen many times. The V and J genes are TRBV6-1 and TRBJ2-3; D unclear. Trimming pared 5 bases from V and 0 bases from J, leaving 9 bases between. The CDR3 has 14 amino acids. Germline values: CDR1 MNHNS, CDR2 SASEGT. CDR3 residues: CASSRTRSTDTQYF. The CDR3 DNA is TGTGCCAGCAGTAGGACGCGAAGCACAGATACGCAGTATTTT.